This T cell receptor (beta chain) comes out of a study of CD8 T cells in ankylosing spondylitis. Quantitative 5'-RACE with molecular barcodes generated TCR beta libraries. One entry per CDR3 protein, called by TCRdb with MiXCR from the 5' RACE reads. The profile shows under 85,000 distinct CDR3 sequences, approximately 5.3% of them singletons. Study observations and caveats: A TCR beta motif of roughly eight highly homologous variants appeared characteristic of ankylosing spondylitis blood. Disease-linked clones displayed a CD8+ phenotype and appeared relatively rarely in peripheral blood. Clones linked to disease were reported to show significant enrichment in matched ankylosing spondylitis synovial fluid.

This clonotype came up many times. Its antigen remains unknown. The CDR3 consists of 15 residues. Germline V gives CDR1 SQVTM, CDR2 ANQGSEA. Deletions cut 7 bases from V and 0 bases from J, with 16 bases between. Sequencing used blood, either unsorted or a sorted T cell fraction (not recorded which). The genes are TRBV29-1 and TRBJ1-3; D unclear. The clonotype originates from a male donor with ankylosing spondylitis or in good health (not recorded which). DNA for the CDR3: TGCAGCGCCATTTCTCGACATTCCTCTGGAAACACCATATATTTT. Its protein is CSAISRHSSGNTIYF.